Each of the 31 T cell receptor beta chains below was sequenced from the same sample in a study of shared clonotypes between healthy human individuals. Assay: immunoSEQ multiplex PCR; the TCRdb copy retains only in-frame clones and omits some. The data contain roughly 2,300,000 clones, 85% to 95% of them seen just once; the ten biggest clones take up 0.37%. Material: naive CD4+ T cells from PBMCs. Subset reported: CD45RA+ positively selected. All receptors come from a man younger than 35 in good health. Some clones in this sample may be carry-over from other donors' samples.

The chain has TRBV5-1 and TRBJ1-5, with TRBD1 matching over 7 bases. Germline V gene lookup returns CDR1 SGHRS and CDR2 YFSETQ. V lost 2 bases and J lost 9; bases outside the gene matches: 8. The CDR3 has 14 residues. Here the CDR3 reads CASSLTGVVGPQHF. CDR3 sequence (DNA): TGCGCCAGCAGCTTAACAGGGGTAGTAGGGCCCCAGCATTTT.

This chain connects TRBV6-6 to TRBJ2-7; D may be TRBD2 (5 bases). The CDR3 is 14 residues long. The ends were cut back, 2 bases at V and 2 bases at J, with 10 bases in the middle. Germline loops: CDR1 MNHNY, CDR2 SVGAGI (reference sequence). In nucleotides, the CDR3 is TGTGCCAGCAGTTACCCGCGGCGGGCCTACGAGCAGTACTTC. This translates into CASSYPRRAYEQYF.

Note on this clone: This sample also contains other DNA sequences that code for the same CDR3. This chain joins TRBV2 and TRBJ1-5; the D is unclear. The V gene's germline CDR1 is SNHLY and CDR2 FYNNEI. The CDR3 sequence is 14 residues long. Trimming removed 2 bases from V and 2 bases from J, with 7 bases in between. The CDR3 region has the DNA TGTGCCAGCAGTGAACAGACGGGCAATCAGCCCCAGCATTTT. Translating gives CASSEQTGNQPQHF.

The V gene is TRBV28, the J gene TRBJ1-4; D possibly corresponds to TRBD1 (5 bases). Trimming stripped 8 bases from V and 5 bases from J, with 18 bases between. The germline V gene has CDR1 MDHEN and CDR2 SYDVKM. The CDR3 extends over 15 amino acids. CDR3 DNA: TGTGCCAGCCGATCATCCGGGACTGCGAATGAAAAACTGTTTTTT. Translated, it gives CASRSSGTANEKLFF.

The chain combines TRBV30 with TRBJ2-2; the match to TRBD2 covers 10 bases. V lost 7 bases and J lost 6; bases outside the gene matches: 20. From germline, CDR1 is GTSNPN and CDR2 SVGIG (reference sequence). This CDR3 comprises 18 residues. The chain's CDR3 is CASRRGFSGRAKSGELFF. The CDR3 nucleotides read TGTGCCTCCAGGAGGGGGTTCAGCGGGAGGGCCAAGTCCGGGGAGCTGTTTTTT.

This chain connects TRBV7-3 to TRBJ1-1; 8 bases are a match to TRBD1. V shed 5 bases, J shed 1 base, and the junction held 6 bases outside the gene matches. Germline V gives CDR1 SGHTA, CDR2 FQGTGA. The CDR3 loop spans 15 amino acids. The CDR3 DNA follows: TGTGCCAGCAGCATGACAGGGGCGACGAACACTGAAGCTTTCTTT. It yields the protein CASSMTGATNTEAFF.

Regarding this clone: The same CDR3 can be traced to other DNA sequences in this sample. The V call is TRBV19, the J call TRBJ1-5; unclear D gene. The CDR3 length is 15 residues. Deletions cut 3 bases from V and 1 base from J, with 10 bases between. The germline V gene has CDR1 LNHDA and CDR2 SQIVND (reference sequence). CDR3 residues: CASSILRVSNQPQHF. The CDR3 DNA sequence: TGTGCCAGTAGTATCTTGAGAGTAAGCAATCAGCCCCAGCATTTT.

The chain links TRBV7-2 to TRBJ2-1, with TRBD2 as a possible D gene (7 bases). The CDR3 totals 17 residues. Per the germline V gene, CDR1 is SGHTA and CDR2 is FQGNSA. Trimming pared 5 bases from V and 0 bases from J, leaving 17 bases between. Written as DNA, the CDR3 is TGTGCCAGCAGCAAAGGAGGGGGGGCAAGCTCCTACAATGAGCAGTTCTTC. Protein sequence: CASSKGGGASSYNEQFF.

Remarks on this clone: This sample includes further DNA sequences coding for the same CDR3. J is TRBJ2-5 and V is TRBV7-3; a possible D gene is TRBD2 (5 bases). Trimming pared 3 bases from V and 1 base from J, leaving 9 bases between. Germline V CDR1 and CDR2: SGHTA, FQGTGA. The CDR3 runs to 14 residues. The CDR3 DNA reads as TGTGCCAGCAGCTTGAGCGGCACCCAAGAGACCCAGTACTTC. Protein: CASSLSGTQETQYF.

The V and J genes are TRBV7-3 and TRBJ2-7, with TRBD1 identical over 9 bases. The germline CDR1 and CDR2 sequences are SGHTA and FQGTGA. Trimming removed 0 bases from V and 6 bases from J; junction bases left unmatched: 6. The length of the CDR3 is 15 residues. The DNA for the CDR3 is TGTGCCAGCAGCTTAACAGGGACAGGGTCTTTCGAGCAGTACTTC. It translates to CASSLTGTGSFEQYF.

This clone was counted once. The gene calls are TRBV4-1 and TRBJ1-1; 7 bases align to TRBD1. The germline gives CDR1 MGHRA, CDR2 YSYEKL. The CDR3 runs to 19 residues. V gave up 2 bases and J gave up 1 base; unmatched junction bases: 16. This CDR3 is CASSQPNVGQIGGNTEAFF. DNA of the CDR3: TGCGCCAGCAGCCAACCCAACGTGGGACAGATTGGTGGGAACACTGAAGCTTTCTTT.

CDR3 loop: CASSDKDRGLREEQYF. CDR3 sequence (DNA): TGTGCCAGCAGTGATAAGGACAGGGGGCTAAGAGAAGAGCAGTACTTC. The chain combines TRBV6-1 with TRBJ2-7; 11 bases map to TRBD1. Germline-derived CDR1 and CDR2 are MNHNS and SASEGT. The CDR3 has 16 residues. J lost 7 bases, V lost 3 bases, and 11 bases had no gene match.

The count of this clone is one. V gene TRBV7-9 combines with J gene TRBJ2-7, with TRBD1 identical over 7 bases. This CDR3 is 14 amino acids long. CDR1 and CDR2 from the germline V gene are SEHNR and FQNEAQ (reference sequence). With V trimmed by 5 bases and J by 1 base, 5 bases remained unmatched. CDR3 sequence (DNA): TGTGCCAGCAGCCTCCAGGGGGAATCCTACGAGCAGTACTTC. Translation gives CASSLQGESYEQYF.

CDR3 region: CASRAEYEQYF. The CDR3 DNA reads TGTGCCAGCAGGGCAGAGTACGAGCAGTACTTC. V gene TRBV7-9 combines with J gene TRBJ2-5; D not certain. Matching the DNA end better, TRBJ2-7 makes the J call doubtful. The CDR3 spans 11 residues. Germline V lookup: CDR1 SEHNR, CDR2 FQNEAQ (reference sequence).

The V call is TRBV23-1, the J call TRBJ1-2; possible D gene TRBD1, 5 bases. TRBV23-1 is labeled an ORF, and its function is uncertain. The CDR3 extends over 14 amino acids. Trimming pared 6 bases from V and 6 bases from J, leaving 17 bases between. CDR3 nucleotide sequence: TGCGCCAGCAGCCGCCGAGTGGGGGGTCATGGCTACACCTTC. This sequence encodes CASSRRVGGHGYTF.

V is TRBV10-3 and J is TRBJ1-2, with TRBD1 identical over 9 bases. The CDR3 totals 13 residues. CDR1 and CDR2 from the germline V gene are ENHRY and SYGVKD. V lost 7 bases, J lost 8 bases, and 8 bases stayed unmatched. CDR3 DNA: TGTGCCATCACCTTGGGACAGGGAGAAGGCTACACCTTC. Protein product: CAITLGQGEGYTF.

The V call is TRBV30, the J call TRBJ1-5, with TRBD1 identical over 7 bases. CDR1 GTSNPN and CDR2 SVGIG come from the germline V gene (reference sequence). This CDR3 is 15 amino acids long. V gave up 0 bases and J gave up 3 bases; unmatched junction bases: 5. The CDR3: CAWSVRQGPNQPQHF. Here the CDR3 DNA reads TGTGCCTGGAGTGTACGACAGGGTCCCAATCAGCCCCAGCATTTT. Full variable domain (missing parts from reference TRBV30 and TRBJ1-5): SQTIHQWPATLVQPVGSPLSLECTVEGTSNPNLYWYRQAAGRGLQLLFYSVGIGQISSEVPQNLSASRPQDRQFILSSKKLLLSDSGFYLCAWSVRQGPNQPQHFGDGTRLSIL.

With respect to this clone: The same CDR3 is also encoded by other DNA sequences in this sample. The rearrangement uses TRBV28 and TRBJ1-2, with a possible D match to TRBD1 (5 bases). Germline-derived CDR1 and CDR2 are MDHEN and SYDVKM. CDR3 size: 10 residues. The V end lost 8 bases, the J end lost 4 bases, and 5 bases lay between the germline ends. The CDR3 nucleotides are TGTGCCAGCGGGGGCTATGGCTACACCTTC. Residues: CASGGYGYTF.

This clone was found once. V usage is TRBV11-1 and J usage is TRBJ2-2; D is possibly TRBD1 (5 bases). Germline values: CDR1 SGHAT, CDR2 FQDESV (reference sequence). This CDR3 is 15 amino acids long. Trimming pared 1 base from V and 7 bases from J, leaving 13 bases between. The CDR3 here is CASSLGSGSSGELFF. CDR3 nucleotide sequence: TGTGCCAGCAGCTTAGGTTCAGGGTCGAGCGGGGAGCTGTTTTTT. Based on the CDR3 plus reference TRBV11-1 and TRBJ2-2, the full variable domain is EAEVAQSPRYKITEKSQAVAFWCDPISGHATLYWYRQILGQGPELLVQFQDESVVDDSQLPKDRFSAERLKGVDSTLKIQPAELGDSAMYLCASSLGSGSSGELFFGEGSRLTVL.

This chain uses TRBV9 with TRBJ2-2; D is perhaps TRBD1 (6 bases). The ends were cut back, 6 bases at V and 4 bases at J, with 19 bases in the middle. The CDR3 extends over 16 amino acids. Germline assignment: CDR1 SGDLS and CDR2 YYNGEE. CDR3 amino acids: CASNQGGRASTGELFF. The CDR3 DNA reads TGTGCCAGCAACCAAGGGGGTAGAGCGAGCACCGGGGAGCTGTTTTTT.

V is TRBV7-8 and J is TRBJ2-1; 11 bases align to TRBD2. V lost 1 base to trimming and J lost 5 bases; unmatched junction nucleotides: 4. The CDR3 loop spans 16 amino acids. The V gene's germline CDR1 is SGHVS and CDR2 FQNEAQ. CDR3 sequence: CASSLGLAGGNNEQFF. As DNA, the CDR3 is TGTGCCAGCAGCTTAGGGCTAGCGGGAGGTAACAATGAGCAGTTCTTC.

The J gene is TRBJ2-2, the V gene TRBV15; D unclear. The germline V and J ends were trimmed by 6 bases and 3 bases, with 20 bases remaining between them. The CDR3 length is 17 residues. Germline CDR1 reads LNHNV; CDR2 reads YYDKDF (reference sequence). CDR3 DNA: TGTGCCACCAGTTCGGTTCTGGGGATCGCATACACCGGGGAGCTGTTTTTT. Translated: CATSSVLGIAYTGELFF.

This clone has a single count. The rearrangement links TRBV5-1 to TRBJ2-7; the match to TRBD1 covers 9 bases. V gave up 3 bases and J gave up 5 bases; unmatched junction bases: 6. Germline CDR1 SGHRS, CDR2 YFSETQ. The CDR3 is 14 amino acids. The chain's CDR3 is CASSYRTGVDEQYF. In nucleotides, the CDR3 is TGCGCCAGCAGCTACCGGACAGGGGTAGACGAGCAGTACTTC.

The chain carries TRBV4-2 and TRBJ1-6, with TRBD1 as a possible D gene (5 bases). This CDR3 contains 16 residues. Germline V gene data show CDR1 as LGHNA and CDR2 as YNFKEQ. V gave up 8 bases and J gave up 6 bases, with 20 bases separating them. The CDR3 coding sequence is TGTGCCAGCCAAGGAGATGGGGGGAGCGCTAATTCACCCCTCCACTTT. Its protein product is CASQGDGGSANSPLHF.

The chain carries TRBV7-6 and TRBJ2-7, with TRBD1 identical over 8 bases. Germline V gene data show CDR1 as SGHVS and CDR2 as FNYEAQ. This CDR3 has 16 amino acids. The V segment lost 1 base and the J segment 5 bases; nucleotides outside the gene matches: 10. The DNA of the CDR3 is TGTGCCAGCAGCTTAGAGGCGGTGGGACAGGAGCACGAGCAGTACTTC. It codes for CASSLEAVGQEHEQYF.

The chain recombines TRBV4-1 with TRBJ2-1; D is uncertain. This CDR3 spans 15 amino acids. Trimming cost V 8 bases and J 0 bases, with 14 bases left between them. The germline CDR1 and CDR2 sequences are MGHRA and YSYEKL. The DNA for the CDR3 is TGCGCCAGCGGAGCTTCCAGGAGCTCCTACAATGAGCAGTTCTTC. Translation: CASGASRSSYNEQFF.

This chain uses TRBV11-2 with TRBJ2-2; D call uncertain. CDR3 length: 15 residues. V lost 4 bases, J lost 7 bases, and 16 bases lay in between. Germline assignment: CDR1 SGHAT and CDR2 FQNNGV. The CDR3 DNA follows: TGTGCCAGCAGCTCCCTCAGCATGCGGTACGGGGAGCTGTTTTTT. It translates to CASSSLSMRYGELFF.

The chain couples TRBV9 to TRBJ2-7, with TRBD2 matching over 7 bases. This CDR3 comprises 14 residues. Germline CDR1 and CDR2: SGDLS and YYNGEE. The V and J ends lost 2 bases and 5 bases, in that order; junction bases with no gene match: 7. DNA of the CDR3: TGTGCCAGCAGCGTTCTAGCGGTTTCGGACGAGCAGTACTTC. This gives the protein CASSVLAVSDEQYF.

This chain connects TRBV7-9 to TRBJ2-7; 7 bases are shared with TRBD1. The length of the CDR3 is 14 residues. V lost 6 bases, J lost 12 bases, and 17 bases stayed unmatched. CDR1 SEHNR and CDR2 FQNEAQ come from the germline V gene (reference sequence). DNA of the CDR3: TGTGCCAGCAGTAGAATGGGACAGAAGGGGCGAGGGTACTTC. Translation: CASSRMGQKGRGYF.

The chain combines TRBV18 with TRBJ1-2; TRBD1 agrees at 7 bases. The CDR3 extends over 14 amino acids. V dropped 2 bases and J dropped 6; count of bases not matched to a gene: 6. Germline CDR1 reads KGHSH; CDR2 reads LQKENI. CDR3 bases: TGTGCCAGCTCACCAGACAGGGAATTGAATGGCTACACCTTC. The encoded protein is CASSPDRELNGYTF.

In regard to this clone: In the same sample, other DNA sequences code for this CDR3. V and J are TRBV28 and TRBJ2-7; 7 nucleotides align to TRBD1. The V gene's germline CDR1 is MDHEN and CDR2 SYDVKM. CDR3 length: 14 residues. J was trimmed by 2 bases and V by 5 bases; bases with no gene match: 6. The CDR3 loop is CASSIRQGTYEQYF. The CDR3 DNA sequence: TGTGCCAGCAGTATCCGACAGGGTACCTACGAGCAGTACTTC.